The rows below give T cell receptor beta chains drawn from one sample of a study of CD8 T cells in ankylosing spondylitis. Via MiXCR, TCRdb re-called the 5' RACE reads, giving one row per CDR3 protein. The data show roughly 100,000 distinct CDR3 sequences, under 30% seen once. Sequencing used synovial fluid, either unsorted or a sorted T cell fraction (not recorded which). These receptors were collected from a male donor with ankylosing spondylitis. CDR3s include the opening cysteine and the closing phenylalanine or tryptophan. The D gene is left open where the match is weak. Clone size, where shown, is once, few, many, or a class for clones that have expanded.

j_gene: TRBJ2-7; v_gene: TRBV30; d_gene: .; abundance: .; CDR3nt: TGTGCCTGGAGCCCGGAACCCTACGAGCAGTACTTC; CDR3aa: CAWSPEPYEQYF
j_gene: TRBJ2-1; v_gene: TRBV5-6; d_gene: .; abundance: .; CDR3nt: TGTGCCAGCAGCTTCCCGGGACGCCCCAATGAGCAGTTCTTC; CDR3aa: CASSFPGRPNEQFF
j_gene: TRBJ2-1; v_gene: TRBV7-9; d_gene: TRBD2; abundance: many; CDR3nt: TGTGCCAGCAGCTTAGCGCTGCGGGAGGGCCGGAATGAGCAGTTCTTC; CDR3aa: CASSLALREGRNEQFF
j_gene: TRBJ1-2; v_gene: TRBV15; d_gene: .; abundance: few; CDR3nt: TGTGCCACCAGCAGAGATCGAGGGTACTATGGCTACACCTTC; CDR3aa: CATSRDRGYYGYTF
j_gene: TRBJ1-5; v_gene: TRBV4-1; d_gene: TRBD1; abundance: few; CDR3nt: TGCGCCAGCAGCTCGGGGGGCAGGGGGTATTTGGGCAATCAGCCCCAGCATTTT; CDR3aa: CASSSGGRGYLGNQPQHF
j_gene: TRBJ1-5; v_gene: TRBV3-1; d_gene: .; abundance: .; CDR3nt: TGTGCCAGCAGCCAATCGACCGGTCAGCCCCAGCATTTT; CDR3aa: CASSQSTGQPQHF
j_gene: TRBJ2-7; v_gene: TRBV10-2; d_gene: .; abundance: few; CDR3nt: TGCGCCAGCAGGGGTAGCGGAATGACCTACGAGCAGTACTTC; CDR3aa: CASRGSGMTYEQYF
j_gene: TRBJ2-1; v_gene: TRBV29-1; d_gene: .; abundance: .; CDR3nt: TGCAGCGTTGAAGAAGGTCGGCTAGGCGCGTTCTTC; CDR3aa: CSVEEGRLGAFF
j_gene: TRBJ2-1; v_gene: TRBV2; d_gene: TRBD2; abundance: few; CDR3nt: TGTGCCAGCAGGGGACTAGCGATTTACAATGAGCAGTTCTTC; CDR3aa: CASRGLAIYNEQFF
j_gene: TRBJ2-5; v_gene: TRBV4-2; d_gene: TRBD2; abundance: .; CDR3nt: TGTGCCAGCAGCCCGTCGGTAGCGGGAGGTAGAACCCAAGAGACCCAGTACTTC; CDR3aa: CASSPSVAGGRTQETQYF
j_gene: TRBJ2-1; v_gene: TRBV28; d_gene: .; abundance: many; CDR3nt: TGTGCCAGCAGTAAGGACTGGAGCTCCTACAATGAGCAGTTCTTC; CDR3aa: CASSKDWSSYNEQFF
j_gene: TRBJ2-7; v_gene: TRBV20-1; d_gene: .; abundance: once; CDR3nt: TGCAGTGCACGCACAGGCATCCCAACCAAGGGGACTTTCTTAACCGAGCAGTACTTC; CDR3aa: CSARTGIPTKGTFLTEQYF
j_gene: TRBJ2-5; v_gene: TRBV7-2; d_gene: TRBD1; abundance: many; CDR3nt: TGTGCCAGCAGCATCGGGACAGACCTACAAGAGACCCAGTACTTC; CDR3aa: CASSIGTDLQETQYF
j_gene: TRBJ2-3; v_gene: TRBV20-1; d_gene: TRBD2; abundance: many; CDR3nt: TGCAGTGTAGAGAAAGCGGGAGGGCCCGGAGATACGCAGTATTTT; CDR3aa: CSVEKAGGPGDTQYF
j_gene: TRBJ2-1; v_gene: TRBV12-3/TRBV12-4; d_gene: TRBD2; abundance: .; CDR3nt: TGTGCCAGCAGCGGACTAGCGGAGAGGGATGAGCAGTTCTTC; CDR3aa: CASSGLAERDEQFF
j_gene: TRBJ1-5; v_gene: TRBV28; d_gene: .; abundance: .; CDR3nt: TGTGCCAGCAGAGGGGTTAGCAATCAGCCCCAGCATTTT; CDR3aa: CASRGVSNQPQHF
j_gene: TRBJ2-7; v_gene: TRBV12-3/TRBV12-4; d_gene: .; abundance: .; CDR3nt: TGTGCCAGCAGTTTATTCATTGACAGGTCCTACGAGCAGTACTTC; CDR3aa: CASSLFIDRSYEQYF
j_gene: TRBJ1-5; v_gene: TRBV7-8; d_gene: .; abundance: few; CDR3nt: TGTGCCAGCAGCTTAAAGGGGTGGGATCAGCCCCAGCATTTT; CDR3aa: CASSLKGWDQPQHF
j_gene: TRBJ2-1; v_gene: TRBV19; d_gene: TRBD2; abundance: .; CDR3nt: TGTGCCAGTAGTCCGCTAGGGAGACTAGCGGGAGGACGCTCCTACAATGAGCAGTTCTTC; CDR3aa: CASSPLGRLAGGRSYNEQFF
j_gene: TRBJ2-2; v_gene: TRBV24-1; d_gene: .; abundance: .; CDR3nt: TGTGCCACCAGTGACCGCCCGACAGGGAGGGCCGGGGAGCTGTTTTTT; CDR3aa: CATSDRPTGRAGELFF
j_gene: TRBJ2-2; v_gene: TRBV24-1; d_gene: .; abundance: many; CDR3nt: TGTGCCACCAGCCCGGGCCGCGAACTTACCGGGGAGCTGTTTTTT; CDR3aa: CATSPGRELTGELFF
j_gene: TRBJ2-1; v_gene: TRBV20-1; d_gene: TRBD2; abundance: few; CDR3nt: TGCAGTGCGACGGGACTAGCGGACTACAATGAGCAGTTCTTC; CDR3aa: CSATGLADYNEQFF
j_gene: TRBJ2-5; v_gene: TRBV20-1; d_gene: TRBD2; abundance: .; CDR3nt: TGCAGTGCTAGAGATCCATTTGGGACTAGCGGGAGGGCCAAGGAGACCCAGTACTTC; CDR3aa: CSARDPFGTSGRAKETQYF
j_gene: TRBJ2-3; v_gene: TRBV14; d_gene: TRBD2; abundance: .; CDR3nt: TGTGCCAGCAGCCCGAGGACTAGTCCAGATACGCAGTATTTT; CDR3aa: CASSPRTSPDTQYF
j_gene: TRBJ2-7; v_gene: TRBV27; d_gene: .; abundance: medium-sized; CDR3nt: TGTGCCAGCAGTTCCGACACCGATAATTACGAGCAGTACTTC; CDR3aa: CASSSDTDNYEQYF
j_gene: TRBJ1-2; v_gene: TRBV5-4; d_gene: TRBD1; abundance: few; CDR3nt: TGTGCCAGCAGCTTGGGGGACAGGGGATACTATGGCTACACCTTC; CDR3aa: CASSLGDRGYYGYTF
j_gene: TRBJ2-1; v_gene: TRBV6-4; d_gene: TRBD2; abundance: few; CDR3nt: TGTGCCAGCAGTGTCGGGACTAGCGGGAACAATGAGCAGTTCTTC; CDR3aa: CASSVGTSGNNEQFF
j_gene: TRBJ1-6; v_gene: TRBV6-1; d_gene: .; abundance: .; CDR3nt: TGTGCCAGCAGTGAATTAGCGGATTCACCCCTCCACTTT; CDR3aa: CASSELADSPLHF
j_gene: TRBJ2-5; v_gene: TRBV5-1; d_gene: .; abundance: .; CDR3nt: TGCGCCAGCACGCGGACCGACGCGACTCAAGAGACCCAGTACTTC; CDR3aa: CASTRTDATQETQYF
j_gene: TRBJ2-7; v_gene: TRBV5-1; d_gene: .; abundance: .; CDR3nt: TGCGCCAGCAGCCCAGATCTGTACGAGCAGTACTTC; CDR3aa: CASSPDLYEQYF
j_gene: TRBJ2-1; v_gene: TRBV20-1; d_gene: .; abundance: few; CDR3nt: TGCAGTGCTAGGGGGGGTAGCGGCACCAATGAGCAGTTCTTC; CDR3aa: CSARGGSGTNEQFF
j_gene: TRBJ2-5; v_gene: TRBV20-1; d_gene: TRBD2; abundance: .; CDR3nt: TGCAGTGCCCCCCTACTAGCGGGAGCGGGGGAGACCCAGTACTTC; CDR3aa: CSAPLLAGAGETQYF
j_gene: TRBJ2-1; v_gene: TRBV11-1; d_gene: .; abundance: few; CDR3nt: TGTGCCAGCAGCTCCCGGTTGACCATCCAAGATGGGGGGGCGATGGATGAGCAGTTCTTC; CDR3aa: CASSSRLTIQDGGAMDEQFF
j_gene: TRBJ1-1; v_gene: TRBV20-1; d_gene: .; abundance: .; CDR3nt: TGCAGTGCGAGACAGAACACTGAAGCTTTCTTT; CDR3aa: CSARQNTEAFF
j_gene: TRBJ2-3; v_gene: TRBV3-1; d_gene: .; abundance: .; CDR3nt: TGTGCCAGCAGCCAAGATACAGTTCCGGGGCCCCAGTATTTT; CDR3aa: CASSQDTVPGPQYF
j_gene: TRBJ2-3; v_gene: TRBV20-1; d_gene: TRBD1; abundance: many; CDR3nt: TGCAGTGCTAGTAGGGGGCTAGGCACAGATACGCAGTATTTT; CDR3aa: CSASRGLGTDTQYF
j_gene: TRBJ1-6; v_gene: TRBV7-2; d_gene: TRBD1; abundance: .; CDR3nt: TGTGCCAGCAGCTTAAGGGACAGGGGGGGTTCACCCCTCCACTTT; CDR3aa: CASSLRDRGGSPLHF